One and the same sample provided the 12 T cell receptor beta chains below, sequenced in a study of T cells in Graves' hyperthyroidism and ophthalmopathy (dated by TCRdb to about 2019). The library was built by means of multiplex PCR. Data came from an Illumina HiSeq 2000. The TCR beta CDR3 regions were amplified from RNA transcripts. A first-round RT-PCR of the TCR CDR3 used the HTBI primer set with the Qiagen OneStep RT-PCR kit. The raw public reads went through TCRdb reprocessing: fastp at Q25, MiXCR clone calling, in-frame beta chains kept. Rows matching on CDR3 protein sequence are summarized as one entry with the most common DNA and genes. For this sample the table gives approximately 400,000 distinct CDR3 sequences, of which 15% to 19% were detected only once. Clones ranked in the top ten supply 7.5% to 9% of the sample. Sequenced input: blood. The source is a woman in her late teens or twenties with Graves' hyperthyroidism.

Ten or more counts support this clonotype. J is TRBJ2-1 and V is TRBV30, with TRBD1 matching 10 bases. This CDR3 has 15 amino acids. The V gene end was trimmed by 1 base and the J gene end by 7 bases; junction bases not matched to a gene: 7. The V gene's germline CDR1 is GTSNPN and CDR2 SVGIG (reference sequence). CDR3 bases: TGTGCCTGGAGTGCTGACAGGGGGCTTGGGAATGAGCAGTTCTTC. This sequence encodes CAWSADRGLGNEQFF.

This clonotype appeared many times. J is TRBJ2-3 and V is TRBV12-3 or TRBV12-4; 7 bases fit TRBD1. J was trimmed by 6 bases and V by 6 bases; bases with no gene match: 15. This CDR3 comprises 16 residues. CDR3 coding DNA: TGTGCCAGCAGGTTGGGCCCCGACAGGGACGGGGATACGCAGTATTTT. Protein: CASRLGPDRDGDTQYF.

Many counts were recorded for this clonotype. The V call is TRBV5-5, the J call TRBJ1-2; 9 nucleotides line up with TRBD1. Germline lookup yields CDR1 SGHKS and CDR2 YYEKEE (reference sequence). V shed 4 bases, J shed 10 bases, and the junction held 14 bases outside the gene matches. There are 15 residues in the CDR3. CDR3 sequence (DNA): TGTGCCAGCAGCCGCCATCCGGGACAGGGTTCGGTCTACACCTTC. This sequence encodes CASSRHPGQGSVYTF.

At least ten counts were recorded for this clonotype. The chain joins TRBV10-3 to TRBJ2-6; TRBD2 matches at 11 bases. Unmatched junction bases numbered 8, after V lost 0 bases and J lost 1 base. Germline lookup yields CDR1 ENHRY and CDR2 SYGVKD. This CDR3 region has 20 residues. The DNA of the CDR3 is TGTGCCATCAGTGAGTCGCGGGGACTAGCGGAGGGTTCTGGGGCCAACGTCCTGACTTTC. Translation gives CAISESRGLAEGSGANVLTF.

In its sample, this clonotype was seen many times. The chain uses TRBV28 and TRBJ1-4, with TRBD1 as a possible D gene (6 bases). The CDR3 covers 15 residues. Trimming stripped 3 bases from V and 0 bases from J, with 8 bases between. Per the germline V gene, CDR1 is MDHEN and CDR2 is SYDVKM. The CDR3 protein is CASSLYRATNEKLFF. CDR3 in DNA: TGTGCCAGCAGTTTGTACAGGGCAACTAATGAAAAACTGTTTTTT. Full variable domain (remainder filled in from reference TRBV28 and TRBJ1-4): DVKVTQSSRYLVKRTGEKVFLECVQDMDHENMFWYRQDPGLGLRLIYFSYDVKMKEKGDIPEGYSVSREKKERFSLILESASTNQTSMYLCASSLYRATNEKLFFGSGTQLSVL.

This clonotype was observed many times. The chain employs TRBV18 and TRBJ1-3; TRBD1 matches 8 bases. Per the germline V gene, CDR1 is KGHSH and CDR2 is LQKENI. The V segment lost 3 bases and the J segment 3 bases; nucleotides outside the gene matches: 4. This CDR3 has 15 amino acids. CDR3 sequence: CASSPQGARGNTIYF. The CDR3 DNA is TGTGCCAGCTCACCCCAGGGGGCGCGTGGAAACACCATATATTTT.

This sequence joins TRBV19 and TRBJ2-1, with 8 bases fitting TRBD2. This CDR3 has 15 amino acids. CDR1 is LNHDA and CDR2 is SQIVND in the germline V gene (reference sequence). J gave up 7 bases and V 5 bases, and 10 bases lay outside the gene matches. The CDR3 region has the DNA TGTGCCAGTAGTCCCGGGGGGGCCTCGGTGAATGAGCAGTTCTTC. This codes for CASSPGGASVNEQFF.

This clonotype was observed at least ten times. V gene TRBV12-3 or TRBV12-4 combines with J gene TRBJ2-5; D tentatively fits TRBD1 or TRBD2 (5 bases each). V was clipped by 4 bases and J by 5 bases, with 11 bases between them. This CDR3 has 13 residues. CDR3 sequence (DNA): TGTGCCAGCAGTTCGGGATACAGGGAGACCCAGTACTTC. Amino acid sequence: CASSSGYRETQYF.

This clonotype came up a few times. The rearrangement uses TRBV9 and TRBJ1-2; possibly TRBD1 for D (6 bases). The CDR3 loop spans 15 amino acids. V lost 4 bases and J lost 8, with 21 bases in between. CDR1 and CDR2 from the germline V gene are SGDLS and YYNGEE. CDR3 bases: TGTGCCAGCAGCCTAGCGGACAGCCCGGGAACCGGCTACACCTTC. It yields the protein CASSLADSPGTGYTF.

Ten or more counts support this clonotype. The J gene is TRBJ1-2, the V gene TRBV11-3; weak D call: TRBD1 (5 bases). CDR3 length: 14 residues. Germline CDR1 SGHNT, CDR2 YENEEA. Trimming pared 0 bases from V and 2 bases from J, leaving 7 bases between. The CDR3 bases are TGTGCCAGCAGCTTAGACGCAGGGAACTATGGCTACACCTTC. Protein sequence: CASSLDAGNYGYTF.

The table lists this clonotype with many counts. The J gene is TRBJ1-5, the V gene TRBV6-2 or TRBV6-3, with 8 bases aligning to TRBD1. The CDR3 has 13 amino acids. After removal of 5 bases from V and 9 bases from J, the junction contained 6 bases not matched to a gene. Germline lookup yields CDR1 MNHEY and CDR2 SVGEGT. The DNA for the CDR3 is TGTGCCAGCAGTAGACAGGGGCCTGGGCCCCAGCATTTT. It encodes CASSRQGPGPQHF.

This clonotype was observed at least ten times. This chain joins TRBV6-5 and TRBJ1-3; D is possibly TRBD1 (5 bases). Germline CDR1 reads MNHEY; CDR2 reads SVGAGI. The CDR3 runs 14 residues. With 0 bases removed from V and 4 bases from J, the gap between germline ends came to 7 bases. CDR3 DNA sequence: TGTGCCAGCAGTTACTCGGGGGTGGGAAACACCATATATTTT. Translating gives CASSYSGVGNTIYF.